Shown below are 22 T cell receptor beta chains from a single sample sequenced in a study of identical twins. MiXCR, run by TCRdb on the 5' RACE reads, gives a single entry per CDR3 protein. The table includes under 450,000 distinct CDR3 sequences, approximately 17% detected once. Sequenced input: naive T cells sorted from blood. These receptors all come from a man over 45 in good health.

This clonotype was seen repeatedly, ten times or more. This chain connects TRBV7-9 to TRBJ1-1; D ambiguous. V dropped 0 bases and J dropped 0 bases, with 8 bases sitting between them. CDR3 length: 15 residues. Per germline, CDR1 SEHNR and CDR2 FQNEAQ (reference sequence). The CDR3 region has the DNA TGTGCCAGCAGCTTAGCGACCAGGATGAACACTGAAGCTTTCTTT. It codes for CASSLATRMNTEAFF.

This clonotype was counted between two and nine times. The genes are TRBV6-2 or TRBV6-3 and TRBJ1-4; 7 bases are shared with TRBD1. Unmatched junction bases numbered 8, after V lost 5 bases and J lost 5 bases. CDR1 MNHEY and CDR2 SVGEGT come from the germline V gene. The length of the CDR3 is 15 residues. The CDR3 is CASSRSGTANEKLFF. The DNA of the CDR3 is TGTGCCAGCAGTCGTTCCGGGACAGCGAATGAAAAACTGTTTTTT.

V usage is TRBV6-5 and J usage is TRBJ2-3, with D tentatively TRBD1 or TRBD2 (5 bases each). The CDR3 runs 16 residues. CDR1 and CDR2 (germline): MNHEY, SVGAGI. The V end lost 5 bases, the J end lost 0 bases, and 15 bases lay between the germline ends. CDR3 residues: CASSTRDLASTDTQYF. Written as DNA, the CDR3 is TGTGCCAGCAGTACGAGGGACCTCGCTAGCACAGATACGCAGTATTTT.

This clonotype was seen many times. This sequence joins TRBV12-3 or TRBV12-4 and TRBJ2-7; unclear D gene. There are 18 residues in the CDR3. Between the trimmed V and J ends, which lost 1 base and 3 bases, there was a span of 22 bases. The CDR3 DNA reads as TGTGCCAGCAGTTTAGTCCCCGGCTCGGTAGCAGCTCACTACGAGCAGTACTTC. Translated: CASSLVPGSVAAHYEQYF.

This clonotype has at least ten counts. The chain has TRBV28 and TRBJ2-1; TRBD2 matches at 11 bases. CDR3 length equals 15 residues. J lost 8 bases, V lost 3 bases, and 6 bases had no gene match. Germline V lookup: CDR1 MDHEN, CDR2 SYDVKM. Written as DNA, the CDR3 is TGTGCCAGCAGTTTTAGCGGGAGGGCCCCCGATGAGCAGTTCTTC. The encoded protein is CASSFSGRAPDEQFF. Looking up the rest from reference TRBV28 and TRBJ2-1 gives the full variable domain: DVKVTQSSRYLVKRTGEKVFLECVQDMDHENMFWYRQDPGLGLRLIYFSYDVKMKEKGDIPEGYSVSREKKERFSLILESASTNQTSMYLCASSFSGRAPDEQFFGPGTRLTVL.

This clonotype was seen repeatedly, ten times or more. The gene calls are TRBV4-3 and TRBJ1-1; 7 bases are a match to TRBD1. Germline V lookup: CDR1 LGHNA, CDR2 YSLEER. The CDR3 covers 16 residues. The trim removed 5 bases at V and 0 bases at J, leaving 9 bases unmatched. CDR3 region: CASSYADRPMNTEAFF. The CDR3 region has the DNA TGCGCCAGCAGCTACGCGGACAGGCCTATGAACACTGAAGCTTTCTTT.

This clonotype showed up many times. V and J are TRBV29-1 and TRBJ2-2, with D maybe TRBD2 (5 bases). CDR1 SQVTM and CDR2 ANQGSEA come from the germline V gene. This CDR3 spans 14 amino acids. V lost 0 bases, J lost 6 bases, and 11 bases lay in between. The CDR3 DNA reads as TGCAGCGTTGAAGACGGGGATGGGGCCGGGGAGCTGTTTTTT. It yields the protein CSVEDGDGAGELFF.

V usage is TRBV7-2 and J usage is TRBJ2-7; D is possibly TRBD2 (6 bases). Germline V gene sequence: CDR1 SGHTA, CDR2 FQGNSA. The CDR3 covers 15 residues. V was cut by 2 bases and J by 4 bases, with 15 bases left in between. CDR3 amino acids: CASSLSSVGGYEQYF. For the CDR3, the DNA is TGTGCCAGCAGCTTATCATCGGTGGGAGGTTACGAGCAGTACTTC. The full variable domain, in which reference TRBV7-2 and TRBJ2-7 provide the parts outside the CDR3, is GAGVSQSPSNKVTEKGKDVELRCDPISGHTALYWYRQSLGQGLEFLIYFQGNSAPDKSGLPSDRFSAERTGGSVSTLTIQRTQQEDSAVYLCASSLSSVGGYEQYFGPGTRLTVT.

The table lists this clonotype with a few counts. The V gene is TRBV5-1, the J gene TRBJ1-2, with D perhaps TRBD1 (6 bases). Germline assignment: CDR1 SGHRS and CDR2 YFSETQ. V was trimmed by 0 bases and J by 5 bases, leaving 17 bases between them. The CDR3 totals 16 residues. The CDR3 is CASSLGRTGGGYGYTF. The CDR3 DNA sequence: TGCGCCAGCAGCTTGGGTAGAACAGGAGGGGGTTATGGCTACACCTTC.

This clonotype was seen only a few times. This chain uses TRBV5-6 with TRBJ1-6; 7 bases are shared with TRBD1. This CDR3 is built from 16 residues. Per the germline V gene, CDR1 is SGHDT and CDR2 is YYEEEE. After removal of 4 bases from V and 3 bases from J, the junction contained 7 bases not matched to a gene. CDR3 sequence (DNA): TGTGCCAGCAGCCCAGGGACAGTTTACTATAATTCACCCCTCCACTTT. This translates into CASSPGTVYYNSPLHF.

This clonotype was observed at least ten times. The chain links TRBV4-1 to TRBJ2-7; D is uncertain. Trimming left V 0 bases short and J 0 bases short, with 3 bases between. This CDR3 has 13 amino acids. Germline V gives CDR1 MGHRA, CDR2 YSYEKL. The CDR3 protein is CASSQDISYEQYF. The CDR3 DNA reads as TGCGCCAGCAGCCAAGACATCTCCTACGAGCAGTACTTC.

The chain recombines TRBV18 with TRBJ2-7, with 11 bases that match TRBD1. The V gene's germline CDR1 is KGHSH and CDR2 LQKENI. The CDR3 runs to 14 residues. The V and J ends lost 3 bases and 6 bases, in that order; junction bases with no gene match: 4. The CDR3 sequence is CASSPPGQGGEQYF. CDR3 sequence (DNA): TGTGCCAGCTCACCGCCGGGACAGGGGGGCGAGCAGTACTTC.

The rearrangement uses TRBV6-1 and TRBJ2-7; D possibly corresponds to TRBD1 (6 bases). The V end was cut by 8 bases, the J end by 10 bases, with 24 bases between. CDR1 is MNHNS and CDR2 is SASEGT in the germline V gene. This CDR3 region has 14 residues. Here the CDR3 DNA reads TGTGCCAGCTCCGAAGCAGGACAGACGACTCGTCAGTACTTC. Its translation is CASSEAGQTTRQYF.

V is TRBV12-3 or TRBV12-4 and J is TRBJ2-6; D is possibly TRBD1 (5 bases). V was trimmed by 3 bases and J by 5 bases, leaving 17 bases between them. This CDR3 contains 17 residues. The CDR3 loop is CASSFRLVAGRANVLTF. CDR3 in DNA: TGTGCCAGCAGTTTTCGCCTGGTGGCAGGGCGGGCCAACGTCCTGACTTTC.

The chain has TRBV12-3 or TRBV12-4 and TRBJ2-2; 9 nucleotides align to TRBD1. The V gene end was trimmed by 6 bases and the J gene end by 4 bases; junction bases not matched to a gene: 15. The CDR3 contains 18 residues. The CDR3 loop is CASSRGQGQGRSTGELFF. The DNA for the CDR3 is TGTGCCAGCAGCCGCGGCCAGGGACAGGGTCGTTCCACCGGGGAGCTGTTTTTT.

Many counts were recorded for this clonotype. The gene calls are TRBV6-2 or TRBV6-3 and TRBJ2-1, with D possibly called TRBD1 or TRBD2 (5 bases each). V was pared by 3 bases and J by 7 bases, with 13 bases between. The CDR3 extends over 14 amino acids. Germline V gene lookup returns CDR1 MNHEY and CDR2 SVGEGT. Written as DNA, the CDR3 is TGTGCCAGCAGTTATCTCGGGACGGAGAATGAGCAGTTCTTC. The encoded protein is CASSYLGTENEQFF.

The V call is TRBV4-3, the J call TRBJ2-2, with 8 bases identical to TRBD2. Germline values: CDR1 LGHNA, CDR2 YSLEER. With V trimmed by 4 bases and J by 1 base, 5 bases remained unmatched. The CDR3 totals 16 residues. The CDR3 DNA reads TGCGCCAGCAGCCCGCGGACTAGCCTGAACACCGGGGAGCTGTTTTTT. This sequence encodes CASSPRTSLNTGELFF.

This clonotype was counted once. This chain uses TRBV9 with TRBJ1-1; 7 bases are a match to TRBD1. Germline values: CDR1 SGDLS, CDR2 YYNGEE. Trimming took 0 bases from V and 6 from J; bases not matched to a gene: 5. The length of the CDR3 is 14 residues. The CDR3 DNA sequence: TGTGCCAGCAGCGTAGGACAGGGTGTGGCTGAAGCTTTCTTT. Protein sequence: CASSVGQGVAEAFF.

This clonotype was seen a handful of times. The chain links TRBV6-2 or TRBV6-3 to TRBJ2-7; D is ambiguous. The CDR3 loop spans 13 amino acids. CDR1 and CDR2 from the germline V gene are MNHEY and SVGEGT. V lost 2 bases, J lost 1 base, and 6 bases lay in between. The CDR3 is CASSYGFSYEQYF. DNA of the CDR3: TGTGCCAGCAGTTACGGGTTTTCCTACGAGCAGTACTTC.

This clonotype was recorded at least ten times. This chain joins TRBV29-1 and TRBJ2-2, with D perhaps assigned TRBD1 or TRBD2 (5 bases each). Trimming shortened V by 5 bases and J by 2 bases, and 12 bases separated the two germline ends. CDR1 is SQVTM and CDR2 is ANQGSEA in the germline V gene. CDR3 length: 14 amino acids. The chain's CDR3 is CSVSGPRNTGELFF. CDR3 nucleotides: TGCAGCGTTTCGGGACCTAGAAACACCGGGGAGCTGTTTTTT.

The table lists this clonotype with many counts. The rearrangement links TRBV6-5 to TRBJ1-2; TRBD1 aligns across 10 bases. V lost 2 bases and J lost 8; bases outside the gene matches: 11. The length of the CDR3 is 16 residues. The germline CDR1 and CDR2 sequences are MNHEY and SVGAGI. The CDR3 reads CASSYLNDRTGGGYTF. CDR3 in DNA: TGTGCCAGCAGTTACCTGAACGACCGGACAGGGGGAGGCTACACCTTC.

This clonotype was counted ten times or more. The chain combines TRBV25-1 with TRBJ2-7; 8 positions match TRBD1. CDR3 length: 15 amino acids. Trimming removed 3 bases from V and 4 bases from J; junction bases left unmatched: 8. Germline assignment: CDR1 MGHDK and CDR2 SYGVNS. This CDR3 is CASSDYGTGVYEQYF. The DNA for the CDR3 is TGTGCCAGCAGTGATTACGGGACAGGAGTATACGAGCAGTACTTC.